The following is a T cell receptor (beta chain) sequence with its context. From germline, CDR1 is LNHDA and CDR2 SQIVND (reference sequence). This CDR3 spans 15 amino acids. V lost 7 bases, J lost 0 bases, and 7 bases stayed unmatched. This sample is part of a study of response to subunit inactivated influenza vaccine. Each CDR3 protein is one row after TCRdb ran MiXCR on the RT-PCR reads. Here the sample spans about 650,000 distinct CDR3 sequences, 15% to 17% being singletons. This TCR derives from a man aged 45-65 years who received an inactivated influenza vaccine. The chain links TRBV19 to TRBJ2-3; 7 bases agree with TRBD2. The material sequenced was PBMCs from blood, taken roughly 12 days after vaccination. The CDR3 reads CASTLRGFSTDTQYF. In DNA form, the CDR3 reads TGTGCCAGTACCTTGCGGGGGTTCAGCACAGATACGCAGTATTTT. The full variable domain, completed using reference TRBV19 and TRBJ2-3, is DGGITQSPKYLFRKEGQNVTLSCEQNLNHDAMYWYRQDPGQGLRLIYYSQIVNDFQKGDIAEGYSVSREKKESFPLTVTSAQKNPTAFYLCASTLRGFSTDTQYFGPGTRLTVL.